Reported below is one TCR beta chain. The method was immunoSEQ multiplex PCR; TCRdb's version includes in-frame clones alone and lacks a portion of them. The sample has 130,000 or so clones, roughly 91% seen once. CDR1 is SGHDT and CDR2 is YYEEEE in the germline V gene. V was trimmed by 2 bases and J by 1 base, leaving 0 bases between them. The CDR3 covers 11 residues. This sample is drawn from a study of control samples from healthy donors and cancer patients. The receptor was derived from a man between 40 and 49 years old in good health. This chain connects TRBV5-6 to TRBJ2-5, with D hard to call. Sequencing was performed on blood. DNA of the CDR3: TGTGCCAGCAGCTTCCAAGAGACCCAGTACTTC. Translation: CASSFQETQYF.